The source of this T cell receptor beta chain is a study of monozygotic twins with inflammatory bowel disease. Points from the study as a whole: Neither one strong signal nor one clonotype associated with IBD was supported.

One entry per CDR3 protein, without DNA, is what TCRdb gives after re-calling the 5' RACE reads. This listing includes about 440,000 distinct CDR3 sequences. Notes on this clonotype: Its antigen is still unknown.

Source material: blood. The sequence came from a human donor with ulcerative colitis or Crohn's disease, or a healthy co-twin of an affected twin (not recorded which).

CDR3 sequence reads: CASSEGGHLAYEQYF. The chain employs TRBV25-1 and TRBJ2-7; TCRdb's assignment of TRBD1 cannot be checked, as there is no DNA. The germline V gene encodes CDR1 MGHDK and CDR2 SYGVNS. This CDR3 has 15 amino acids.